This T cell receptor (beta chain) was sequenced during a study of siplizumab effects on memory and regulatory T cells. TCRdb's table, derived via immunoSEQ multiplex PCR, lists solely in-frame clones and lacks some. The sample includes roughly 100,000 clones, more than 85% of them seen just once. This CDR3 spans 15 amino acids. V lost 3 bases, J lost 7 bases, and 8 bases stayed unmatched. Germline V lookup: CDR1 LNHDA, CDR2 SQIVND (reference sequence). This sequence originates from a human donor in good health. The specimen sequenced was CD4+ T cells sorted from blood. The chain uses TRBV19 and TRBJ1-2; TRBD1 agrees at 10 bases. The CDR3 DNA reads TGTGCCAGTAGTATTCCGACAGGGACAGGGGTTGGCTACACCTTC. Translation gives CASSIPTGTGVGYTF.